The entry below describes one TCR beta chain. What this receptor recognizes is not known. No base quality values were provided; no much bigger clone lies one nucleotide off. This entry is derived from a study of T cells in Graves' hyperthyroidism and ophthalmopathy (dated by TCRdb to 2018 to 2020). The study in broad terms: Peripheral blood was sampled at the time of initial diagnosis, prior to any treatment. For training and testing, the 110 or so patients in the discovery cohort were randomly divided in a 7:3 ratio. Whether ophthalmopathy could be predicted prospectively was tested in an independent validation cohort made up of approximately 19 hyperthyroidism patients plus 17 patients who later progressed to ophthalmopathy. The paper describes TCR Vbeta CDR3 sequencing of some 130 peripheral blood samples, made up of some 40 ophthalmopathy patients, approximately 76 hyperthyroidism patients and some 17 progressor patients. Thyroid tissue and blood T-cell repertoires from several Graves' hyperthyroidism patients were also compared in the study. TCR V-J signatures able to tell the groups apart were searched for in a discovery cohort of approximately 95 patients, of whom more than 40 had Graves' ophthalmopathy and 55 to 60 had stable Graves' hyperthyroidism. After sampling, hyperthyroidism patients received methimazole starting at 30 mg daily, and ophthalmopathy patients received high-dose intravenous methylprednisolone.

The TCR beta CDR3 regions were amplified from RNA transcripts. For the first round of RT-PCR on the TCR CDR3, the HTBI primer set was used together with the Qiagen OneStep RT-PCR kit. Libraries were constructed in a second round of multiplex PCR, after which size selection and purification were performed. Libraries were sequenced paired-end with 100 bp reads on an Illumina HiSeq2000. The source study handled its data this way. SOAPnuke was used to process the raw data, with reads discarded if the reads contained adapters or uncalled bases, had a mean Phred below 15, or lacked an exact constant-primer or identifier match. High-quality paired reads were merged using COPE v1.2.5, and each unique nucleotide sequence was defined as a clonotype. MiTCR v1.1 was used to align clonotypes to the IMGT TRBV, TRBD and TRBJ reference segments. The analysis was restricted to V-J combinations with a frequency above 0.0001, which together covered 99% to 99.2% of the repertoires. A TCS score was defined as the ratio between F50 (clonal expansion) and ExV (chaos), using BLOSUM62-based TCRdist between CDR3 peptides within each V-J. Welch's t-statistics and random forest reduced just over 500 V-J features to about 13, which were used in a naive Bayes classifier (R e1071). TCRdb ran its own pipeline on the public reads, namely fastp trimming at Q25 and MiXCR clone calling, and kept in-frame beta chains. Rows with one shared CDR3 protein collapse into an entry with the most common genes and DNA. V and J calls and clone size were set by TCRdb, not the authors. This sample comprises roughly 400,000 distinct CDR3 sequences, 11% to 15% of them detected only once. 25% to 30% of the sample comes from the top ten.

The research as a whole found: Sample size was not statistically predetermined, and investigators were not blinded to group allocation. In cross-validation, a model built on a 13 V-J signature told ophthalmopathy apart from stable hyperthyroidism with approximately 90% sensitivity and roughly 81% specificity, and in testing the same model reached 80%/75%. Most expanded thyroid clonotypes (frequency above 0.001) were also detected in blood, a finding suggesting that blood repertoires may reflect thyroid immune responses. In validation, progression to ophthalmopathy was predicted by the model with 70% to 71% sensitivity and around 75% specificity, a median of around 6.5 months before onset.

V lost 6 bases and J lost 6 bases; the stretch between them is 20 bases long. CDR1 and CDR2 were assigned from the germline V gene as MDHEN and SYDVKM. The CDR3 runs 16 residues from the cysteine to the phenylalanine. The retained sequence is limited to the CDR3, 48 bases, with the frame set at the first base. Ophthalmopathy patients had moderately to severely active disease, with a Clinical Activity Score of 3 or more, a NOSPECS grade of 4 or more, and a disease duration of less than 3 months. The study excluded patients with uncontrolled infections, other autoimmune diseases, pregnancy or lactation. Clinical symptoms, serum thyroxine and TRAb, thyroid ultrasound, and orbital computed tomography formed the basis for the diagnoses. Ficoll-Paque density gradient centrifugation was used to isolate PBMCs from 8 to 10 ml of fresh peripheral blood. Total RNA was extracted with Trizol reagent, and quality was checked on an Agilent 2100 Bioanalyzer.

The TCR comes from a man aged 50 to 60 with Graves' ophthalmopathy. The material sequenced was blood. Recombination linked TRBV28 to TRBJ1-4, and possibly TRBD1, on 6 matching bases. The CDR3 amino acid sequence is: CASRGAGGRGDEKLFF. Here is the DNA: TGTGCCAGCAGAGGGGCTGGGGGCCGGGGAGATGAAAAACTGTTTTTT.